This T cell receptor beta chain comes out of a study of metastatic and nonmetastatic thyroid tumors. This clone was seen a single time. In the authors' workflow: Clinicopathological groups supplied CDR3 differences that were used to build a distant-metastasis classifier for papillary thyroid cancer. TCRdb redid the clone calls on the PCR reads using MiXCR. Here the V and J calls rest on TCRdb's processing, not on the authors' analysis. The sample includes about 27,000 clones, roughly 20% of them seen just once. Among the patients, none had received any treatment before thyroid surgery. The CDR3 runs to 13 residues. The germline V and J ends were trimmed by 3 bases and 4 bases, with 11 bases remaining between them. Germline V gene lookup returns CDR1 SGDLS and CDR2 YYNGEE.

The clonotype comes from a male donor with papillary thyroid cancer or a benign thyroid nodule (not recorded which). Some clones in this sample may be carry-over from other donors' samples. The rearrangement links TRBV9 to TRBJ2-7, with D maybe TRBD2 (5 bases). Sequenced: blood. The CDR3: CASSGLSRYEQYF. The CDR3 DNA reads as TGTGCCAGCAGCGGACTATCTCGGTACGAGCAGTACTTC. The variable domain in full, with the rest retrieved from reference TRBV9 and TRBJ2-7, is DSGVTQTPKHLITATGQRVTLRCSPRSGDLSVYWYQQSLDQGLQFLIQYYNGEERAKGNILERFSAQQFPDLHSELNLSSLELGDSALYFCASSGLSRYEQYFGPGTRLTVT.